Below are 26 T cell receptor beta chains sequenced from a single sample in a study of beta chain features in type 1 diabetes. Study-wide findings and caveats: There was a moderate but significant shortening of TCRB CDR3s in all four CD4+ subsets of Type 1 diabetes patients.

These TCRs' antigens remain unknown. Expressed TCRB transcripts were sequenced, since all the RNA that had been isolated was reverse transcribed. Clones were read by immunoSEQ multiplex PCR, and TCRdb kept only the in-frame ones, dropping some. Altogether hundreds of thousands of clones are present, about 15% being singletons, with the ten largest covering roughly 0.015%. Sequenced sample: naive CD4+ T cells from blood. These receptors all stem from a man aged 18-30 years with type 1 diabetes.

The sample holds a few counts of this clone. The chain combines TRBV27 with TRBJ2-3; no clear D gene. Trimming stripped 3 bases from V and 4 bases from J, with 5 bases between. The CDR3 has 12 amino acids. Germline-derived CDR1 and CDR2 are MNHEY and SMNVEV (reference sequence). The CDR3 nucleotides are TGTGCCAGCAGTTTTTTAGCAGATACGCAGTATTTT. Its protein is CASSFLADTQYF.

This clone came up a few times. This sequence joins TRBV7-2 and TRBJ2-7; D not resolved. Per germline, CDR1 SGHTA and CDR2 FQGNSA. CDR3 length: 13 amino acids. Trimming removed 3 bases from V and 2 bases from J, with 8 bases in between. CDR3 in DNA: TGTGCCAGCAGCTTCCCTACTACCTACGAGCAGTACTTC. The encoded protein is CASSFPTTYEQYF.

This chain uses TRBV7-2 with TRBJ2-7; possible D gene TRBD1, 5 bases. Trimming removed 5 bases from V and 1 base from J, with 12 bases in between. CDR1 and CDR2 from the germline V gene are SGHTA and FQGNSA. CDR3 length: 14 residues. The CDR3: CASSIQQESYEQYF. CDR3 DNA sequence: TGTGCCAGCAGCATCCAACAGGAGTCCTACGAGCAGTACTTC.

This clone was seen a handful of times. The rearrangement uses TRBV7-9 and TRBJ2-4; 8 positions agree with TRBD1. Germline lookup yields CDR1 SEHNR and CDR2 FQNEAQ (reference sequence). V dropped 6 bases and J dropped 0; count of bases not matched to a gene: 7. There are 16 residues in the CDR3. CDR3 bases: TGTGCCAGCAGTCAAAGTGGACAGGGAGCCAAAAACATTCAGTACTTC. Its protein is CASSQSGQGAKNIQYF.

This clone turned up a few times. This chain uses TRBV9 with TRBJ2-2; 7 bases match TRBD2. Looked up from germline, CDR1 is SGDLS and CDR2 is YYNGEE. V shed 0 bases, J shed 6 bases, and the junction held 8 bases outside the gene matches. The CDR3 consists of 16 residues. The CDR3 is CASSVAPRGGAGELFF. CDR3 in DNA: TGTGCCAGCAGCGTAGCCCCCCGTGGGGGGGCCGGGGAGCTGTTTTTT.

The table lists this clone with a few counts. The chain couples TRBV2 to TRBJ1-4; perhaps TRBD1 as D (6 bases). The V gene's germline CDR1 is SNHLY and CDR2 FYNNEI. V dropped 0 bases and J dropped 6 bases, with 11 bases sitting between them. The CDR3 contains 15 residues. The CDR3 sequence is CASSEAADSYEKLFF. The DNA of the CDR3 is TGTGCCAGCAGTGAAGCGGCGGACAGTTATGAAAAACTGTTTTTT.

J is TRBJ2-3 and V is TRBV29-1; 8 nucleotides agree with TRBD1. This CDR3 contains 14 residues. The germline V gene encodes CDR1 SQVTM and CDR2 ANQGSEA. In nucleotides, the CDR3 is TGCACCAGCACAGGGGGACCGAGCACAGATACGCAGTATTTT. Protein: CTSTGGPSTDTQYF.

This clone has only a few counts. The chain recombines TRBV7-9 with TRBJ2-7; a weak D match, TRBD1 (5 bases). This CDR3 comprises 11 residues. V dropped 5 bases and J dropped 6 bases, with 8 bases sitting between them. CDR1 and CDR2 (germline): SEHNR, FQNEAQ (reference sequence). The DNA of the CDR3 is TGTGCCAGCAGCGCAGGGTCCGAGCAGTACTTC. It yields the protein CASSAGSEQYF.

V usage is TRBV30 and J usage is TRBJ1-4; possible D gene TRBD1, 5 bases. Germline V gene data show CDR1 as GTSNPN and CDR2 as SVGIG (reference sequence). With 4 bases removed from V and 1 base from J, the gap between germline ends came to 13 bases. The CDR3 runs to 15 residues. CDR3 in amino acids: CAWKGPGGTNEKLFF. For the CDR3, the DNA is TGTGCCTGGAAAGGGCCGGGGGGAACTAATGAAAAACTGTTTTTT.

The chain carries TRBV28 and TRBJ2-4; the D is unclear. This CDR3 is 14 amino acids long. Looked up from germline, CDR1 is MDHEN and CDR2 is SYDVKM. V was shortened by 8 bases and J by 0 bases, with 11 bases between the two germline ends. CDR3 nucleotides: TGTGCCAGCCTCCCAGCGCTAGCCAAAAACATTCAGTACTTC. Amino acid sequence: CASLPALAKNIQYF.

This clone showed up just a few times. The chain employs TRBV19 and TRBJ2-1, with TRBD2 matching over 8 bases. Germline loops: CDR1 LNHDA, CDR2 SQIVND (reference sequence). J lost 3 bases, V lost 3 bases, and 16 bases had no gene match. The CDR3 covers 19 residues. Here the CDR3 DNA reads TGTGCCAGTAGTATCCGGGAACTAGCGGCCTCCTCCCACTACAATGAGCAGTTCTTC. Residues: CASSIRELAASSHYNEQFF. Variable domain in full (rest from reference TRBV19 and TRBJ2-1): DGGITQSPKYLFRKEGQNVTLSCEQNLNHDAMYWYRQDPGQGLRLIYYSQIVNDFQKGDIAEGYSVSREKKESFPLTVTSAQKNPTAFYLCASSIRELAASSHYNEQFFGPGTRLTVL.

CDR3 amino acids: CASTAFTEAFF. In DNA, the CDR3 is TGTGCCAGCACCGCGTTCACTGAAGCTTTCTTT. The chain recombines TRBV28 with TRBJ1-1; D is undetermined. V lost 7 bases to trimming and J lost 4 bases, with 7 bases between them. Per germline, CDR1 MDHEN and CDR2 SYDVKM. This CDR3 comprises 11 residues.

CDR3: CASSPGPYEQYF. The DNA for the CDR3 is TGTGCCAGCAGCCCCGGTCCCTACGAGCAGTACTTC. The chain employs TRBV7-2 and TRBJ2-7; D unresolved. V lost 5 bases, J lost 2 bases, and 7 bases lay in between. The germline V gene encodes CDR1 SGHTA and CDR2 FQGNSA. This CDR3 contains 12 residues.

The chain employs TRBV18 and TRBJ2-1, with 14 bases fitting TRBD2. This CDR3 comprises 16 residues. J lost 4 bases, V lost 3 bases, and 2 bases had no gene match. CDR1 and CDR2 (germline): KGHSH, LQKENI. CDR3 in DNA: TGTGCCAGCTCACCGGGGACTAGCGGGAGATACAATGAGCAGTTCTTC. Translation gives CASSPGTSGRYNEQFF.

This clone was found a few times. J is TRBJ2-3 and V is TRBV14; D possibly corresponds to TRBD2 (6 bases). This CDR3 has 15 residues. Trimming shortened V by 6 bases and J by 2 bases, and 15 bases separated the two germline ends. Germline V CDR1 and CDR2: SGHDN, FVKESK. In nucleotides, the CDR3 is TGTGCCAGCAGACCCCCGGGACTGAACACAGATACGCAGTATTTT. Its translation: CASRPPGLNTDTQYF.

The chain is built from TRBV27 and TRBJ2-7, with TRBD1 matching 8 bases. The CDR3 consists of 13 residues. V lost 5 bases and J lost 4; bases outside the gene matches: 4. Germline values: CDR1 MNHEY, CDR2 SMNVEV (reference sequence). The CDR3 protein is CASSPRQGYEQYF. The CDR3 nucleotides are TGTGCCAGCAGTCCAAGACAGGGGTACGAGCAGTACTTC.

The chain combines TRBV7-6 with TRBJ1-4; D remains ambiguous. Trimming removed 0 bases at V and 6 bases at J, with 8 bases between. This CDR3 contains 14 residues. Germline V gives CDR1 SGHVS, CDR2 FNYEAQ. Written as DNA, the CDR3 is TGTGCCAGCAGCTTAGCCGGGGAGTATGAAAAACTGTTTTTT. Translation: CASSLAGEYEKLFF. Full variable domain (outside the CDR3, taken from reference TRBV7-6 and TRBJ1-4): GAGVSQSPRYKVTKRGQDVALRCDPISGHVSLYWYRQALGQGPEFLTYFNYEAQQDKSGLPNDRFSAERPEGSISTLTIQRTEQRDSAMYRCASSLAGEYEKLFFGSGTQLSVL.

The V gene is TRBV7-2, the J gene TRBJ1-2, with a weak D call TRBD1 (6 bases). Germline V gene data show CDR1 as SGHTA and CDR2 as FQGNSA. This CDR3 is 16 amino acids long. V dropped 5 bases and J dropped 6 bases, with 22 bases sitting between them. The CDR3 coding sequence is TGTGCCAGCAGCGCTTCAACAGGGATAGACATCGATGGCTACACCTTC. Residues: CASSASTGIDIDGYTF.

In its sample, this clone was seen a few times. The rearrangement joins TRBV30 to TRBJ1-2; weak D call: TRBD1 (5 bases). This CDR3 contains 13 residues. V was pared by 0 bases and J by 4 bases, with 9 bases between. Germline V gene data show CDR1 as GTSNPN and CDR2 as SVGIG (reference sequence). CDR3 sequence: CAWSVGGTYGYTF. For the CDR3, the DNA is TGTGCCTGGAGTGTTGGGGGGACCTATGGCTACACCTTC.

The chain links TRBV19 to TRBJ2-2; D gene unclear. The V gene lost 3 bases and the J gene lost 3 bases, with 11 bases spanning the gap. The CDR3 extends over 15 amino acids. The germline CDR1 and CDR2 sequences are LNHDA and SQIVND (reference sequence). The CDR3 region is CASSIPPVDTGELFF. CDR3 sequence (DNA): TGTGCCAGTAGTATCCCTCCCGTCGACACCGGGGAGCTGTTTTTT.

In this sample, this clone turned up a few times. The chain carries TRBV5-1 and TRBJ2-3, with a possible D match to TRBD1 (6 bases). The V gene's germline CDR1 is SGHRS and CDR2 YFSETQ. Trimming pared 3 bases from V and 1 base from J, leaving 9 bases between. CDR3 length: 14 amino acids. Written as DNA, the CDR3 is TGCGCCAGCAGCTACGCAGGGGGCACAGATACGCAGTATTTT. As protein: CASSYAGGTDTQYF.

This clone was observed a handful of times. The chain employs TRBV19 and TRBJ1-2; D gene uncertain. Germline lookup yields CDR1 LNHDA and CDR2 SQIVND (reference sequence). V was pared by 6 bases and J by 8 bases, with 19 bases between. The CDR3 loop spans 14 amino acids. This CDR3 reads CASSPPAVYKGYTF. The CDR3 coding sequence is TGTGCCAGTAGCCCTCCGGCGGTCTATAAGGGCTACACCTTC.

This clone turned up a few times. This sequence joins TRBV29-1 and TRBJ1-2; 9 bases agree with TRBD1. The V segment lost 8 bases and the J segment 4 bases; nucleotides outside the gene matches: 5. The CDR3 length is 12 residues. The V gene's germline CDR1 is SQVTM and CDR2 ANQGSEA. The CDR3 reads CSIDRGSYGYTF. The CDR3 DNA sequence: TGCAGCATCGACAGGGGGTCCTATGGCTACACCTTC.

CDR3 nucleotide sequence: TGTGCCAGCAGCTTGGGACAGGGCACCTATGGCTACACCTTC. Its translation: CASSLGQGTYGYTF. The chain uses TRBV5-6 and TRBJ1-2; 7 positions match TRBD1. After removal of 0 bases from V and 4 bases from J, the junction contained 3 bases not matched to a gene. Germline lookup yields CDR1 SGHDT and CDR2 YYEEEE. CDR3 length: 14 residues.

In nucleotides, the CDR3 is TGTGCCAGCAGTTCGGTAGGTGTAGGGGATAGGGCCCAGCATTTT. Its protein product is CASSSVGVGDRAQHF. This chain connects TRBV28 to TRBJ1-5; TRBD1 is a possible D gene (5 bases). This CDR3 is built from 15 residues. The ends were cut back, 4 bases at V and 11 bases at J, with 21 bases in the middle. Germline V gene sequence: CDR1 MDHEN, CDR2 SYDVKM. Full variable domain (remainder filled in from reference TRBV28 and TRBJ1-5): DVKVTQSSRYLVKRTGEKVFLECVQDMDHENMFWYRQDPGLGLRLIYFSYDVKMKEKGDIPEGYSVSREKKERFSLILESASTNQTSMYLCASSSVGVGDRAQHFGDGTRLSIL.

The chain couples TRBV30 to TRBJ1-5; D is possibly TRBD1 (6 bases). CDR1 is GTSNPN, CDR2 SVGIG, per germline (reference sequence). CDR3 length equals 13 residues. The V and J ends lost 2 bases and 9 bases respectively, with 14 bases between them. The CDR3 bases are TGTGCCTGGAGTCCATCTACAGGGCGGCCCCAGCATTTT. It yields the protein CAWSPSTGRPQHF.